A selection of T cell receptor beta chains follows, all from one sample in a study of blood T cell repertoires in COVID-19. Clones were read by immunoSEQ multiplex PCR, and TCRdb kept only the in-frame ones, dropping some. The table has about 200,000 clones, more than 70% seen once. Specimen: peripheral blood. These receptors all come from a man younger than 35 with active or convalescent COVID-19. Both conserved end residues are part of each CDR3. D genes are given only for firm matches. Part of the rows lack a size; the others show once, few, many or a class for expanded clones.

J: TRBJ1-2; size: NA; D: TRBD1; V: TRBV9; DNA: TGTGCCAGCAGCGAGCCCGGGACAGAAAACTATGGCTACACCTTC; CDR3: CASSEPGTENYGYTF
J: TRBJ2-3; size: NA; D: TRBD2; V: TRBV4-1; DNA: TGCGCCAGCAGCCAAGGGACTAGCGGCTACACAGATACGCAGTATTTT; CDR3: CASSQGTSGYTDTQYF
J: TRBJ1-2; size: NA; D: NA; V: TRBV2; DNA: TGTGCCAGCAGCGAGGCGAAGGCAGCTAACTATGGCTACACCTTC; CDR3: CASSEAKAANYGYTF
J: TRBJ1-1; size: NA; D: TRBD1; V: TRBV6-1; DNA: TGTGCCAGCAGTGAAGCGGGGACAGGCAGTTTTTCTGAAGCTTTCTTT; CDR3: CASSEAGTGSFSEAFF
J: TRBJ2-2; size: NA; D: NA; V: TRBV9; DNA: TGTGCCAGCAGCGTGGTGACTACTCCGGGCACCGGGGAGCTGTTTTTT; CDR3: CASSVVTTPGTGELFF
J: TRBJ2-2; size: NA; D: TRBD1; V: TRBV4-2; DNA: TGTGCCAGCAGCCAGCGACAGGGGGACACCGGGGAGCTGTTTTTT; CDR3: CASSQRQGDTGELFF
J: TRBJ1-5; size: NA; D: TRBD1; V: TRBV7-9; DNA: TGTGCCAGCAGTAGTGGGACAGGGAGCAATCAGCCCCAGCATTTT; CDR3: CASSSGTGSNQPQHF
J: TRBJ2-2; size: few; D: NA; V: TRBV5-6; DNA: TGTGCCAGCAGCTTAATCGACGGAGGGAACACCGGGGAGCTGTTTTTT; CDR3: CASSLIDGGNTGELFF
J: TRBJ1-2; size: once; D: TRBD1; V: TRBV11-2; DNA: TGTGCCAGCAGCGGCCAGGGGGCGTATAATCGTGCTGGCTACACCTTC; CDR3: CASSGQGAYNRAGYTF
J: TRBJ2-1; size: NA; D: TRBD2; V: TRBV29-1; DNA: TGCAGCGTGATGGGACTAGTAGGCGATGAGCAGTTCTTC; CDR3: CSVMGLVGDEQFF
J: TRBJ1-1; size: NA; D: NA; V: TRBV7-3; DNA: TGTGCCAGCAGCTTGAGCAGGGATGGCACTGAAGCTTTCTTT; CDR3: CASSLSRDGTEAFF
J: TRBJ2-7; size: NA; D: TRBD1; V: TRBV20-1; DNA: TGCAGTGCTAGTGGGACAGGGCGAAGCTCCTACGAGCAGTACTTC; CDR3: CSASGTGRSSYEQYF